This T cell receptor beta chain was obtained from a study of T cell responses to AZD1222 COVID-19 vaccine. Overall study context: Some second doses came at about 4 weeks and others at about 12 weeks; these were pooled. General study results and limits: Seropositivity was recorded at baseline in only a handful of AZD1222 recipients. Increases in Spike-specific TCR breadth and depth were seen after two AZD1222 doses. Mostly white British, mostly female donors; authors suggested clonal diversity may be underestimated.

Assay used: immunoSEQ multiplex PCR; TCRdb lists only in-frame clones, some missing. The table records under 300,000 clones, approximately 93% of them present only once. Germline assignment: CDR1 KGHSH and CDR2 LQKENI. This CDR3 contains 16 residues. Between the trimmed V and J ends, which lost 1 base and 4 bases, there was a span of 14 bases. Notes on this clone: The antigen is unknown.

The gene calls are TRBV18 and TRBJ2-4; possible D gene TRBD1, 6 bases. The starting material was peripheral blood, obtained on day 0 of AZD1222 vaccination. The clonotype comes from an adult in good health. CDR3 protein: CASSPLPAGAKNIQYF. In DNA, the CDR3 is TGTGCCAGCTCACCACTACCGGCAGGGGCGAAAAACATTCAGTACTTC.